Following are 29 T cell receptor beta chains from one sample sequenced in a study of shared clonotypes between healthy human individuals. Naive CD8 cells, CD45RO-negative and positively selected for CCR7, excluded terminally differentiated effector memory CD45RA+ cells. This table comes from immunoSEQ multiplex PCR, and its TCRdb copy is limited to in-frame clones, with some not included. The repertoire consists of 1.5 million to 2.5 million clones, with approximately 95% occurring once and the leading ten covering approximately 1.2%. Sequencing input: naive CD8+ T cells sorted from blood. The source is a man between 18 and 29 years old in good health.

The chain uses TRBV29-1 and TRBJ2-1; a possible D gene is TRBD2 (6 bases). This CDR3 region has 16 residues. Germline CDR1 reads SQVTM; CDR2 reads ANQGSEA. The DNA for the CDR3 is TGCAGTAGTGATGGGGGTGCGGGAAGCTCCTACAATGAGCAGTTCTTC. Translation: CSSDGGAGSSYNEQFF.

The rearrangement joins TRBV5-6 to TRBJ2-7, with D perhaps TRBD1 (5 bases). V lost 6 bases and J lost 7, with 14 bases in between. The germline V gene encodes CDR1 SGHDT and CDR2 YYEEEE. This CDR3 has 12 amino acids. DNA of the CDR3: TGTGCCAGCACCGATGCAGGGTATGAGCAGTACTTC. It is translated as CASTDAGYEQYF.

The gene calls are TRBV7-9 and TRBJ2-7; 10 bases map to TRBD2. This CDR3 has 15 residues. Germline lookup yields CDR1 SEHNR and CDR2 FQNEAQ (reference sequence). V dropped 1 base and J dropped 5; count of bases not matched to a gene: 5. DNA for the CDR3: TGTGCCAGCAGCTTAGTAACTAGCGGGGACGACGAGCAGTACTTC. It translates to CASSLVTSGDDEQYF.

The V and J genes are TRBV6-5 and TRBJ1-2; 11 bases are a match to TRBD1. Germline V CDR1 and CDR2: MNHEY, SVGAGI. With 4 bases clipped from V and 4 bases from J, the junction kept 5 bases outside the gene matches. The CDR3 spans 15 residues. The CDR3 DNA sequence: TGTGCCAGCAGTTCTACGGGACAGGGGGTCTATGGCTACACCTTC. This codes for CASSSTGQGVYGYTF.

The V and J genes are TRBV19 and TRBJ2-1; the match to TRBD1 covers 12 bases. This CDR3 is built from 15 residues. Germline V gene lookup returns CDR1 LNHDA and CDR2 SQIVND (reference sequence). With V trimmed by 5 bases and J by 9 bases, 8 bases remained unmatched. As DNA, the CDR3 is TGTGCCAGTAGTGTCGGGACAGGGGGCCGGTTTGAGCAGTTCTTC. As protein: CASSVGTGGRFEQFF. Full variable domain (missing parts from reference TRBV19 and TRBJ2-1): DGGITQSPKYLFRKEGQNVTLSCEQNLNHDAMYWYRQDPGQGLRLIYYSQIVNDFQKGDIAEGYSVSREKKESFPLTVTSAQKNPTAFYLCASSVGTGGRFEQFFGPGTRLTVL.

The J gene is TRBJ2-3, the V gene TRBV2; D may be TRBD1 or TRBD2 (5 bases each). V was cut by 2 bases and J by 4 bases, with 13 bases left in between. Germline CDR1 reads SNHLY; CDR2 reads FYNNEI. This CDR3 comprises 15 residues. The CDR3 coding sequence is TGTGCCAGCAGTGAATATGAGGGGAGCGCAGATACGCAGTATTTT. Protein: CASSEYEGSADTQYF.

The V call is TRBV12-5, the J call TRBJ1-1, with D unresolved. Germline CDR1 is LGHNT and CDR2 is FRNRAP. Trimming removed 7 bases at V and 3 bases at J, with 15 bases between. CDR3 length equals 14 residues. For the CDR3, the DNA is TGTGCTAGTGCCACTGGGGTCGGGGACACTGAAGCTTTCTTT. This gives the protein CASATGVGDTEAFF. Using reference TRBV12-5 and TRBJ1-1 for the parts outside the CDR3, the full variable domain is DARVTQTPRHKVTEMGQEVTMRCQPILGHNTVFWYRQTMMQGLELLAYFRNRAPLDDSGMPKDRFSAEMPDATLATLKIQPSEPRDSAVYFCASATGVGDTEAFFGQGTRLTVV.

The V gene is TRBV7-9, the J gene TRBJ2-4; either TRBD1 or TRBD2 may fit D (5 bases each). V gave up 4 bases and J gave up 3 bases, with 13 bases separating them. Germline-derived CDR1 and CDR2 are SEHNR and FQNEAQ (reference sequence). The CDR3 sequence is 15 residues long. The CDR3 loop is CASSSRETGKNIQYF. DNA for the CDR3: TGTGCCAGCAGCTCCAGGGAGACGGGCAAAAACATTCAGTACTTC.

This chain joins TRBV2 and TRBJ1-1, with no clear D. The ends were cut back, 6 bases at V and 1 base at J, with 24 bases in the middle. CDR3 length: 18 amino acids. Germline V CDR1 and CDR2: SNHLY, FYNNEI. CDR3 loop: CASSGQLDQVLENTEAFF. CDR3 coding DNA: TGTGCCAGCAGCGGCCAATTAGATCAGGTGTTGGAGAACACTGAAGCTTTCTTT.

This chain connects TRBV5-1 to TRBJ2-1, with 14 bases lining up with TRBD2. The J segment lost 6 bases and the V segment lost 3 bases, leaving 5 bases of the junction unmatched. Germline V gene lookup returns CDR1 SGHRS and CDR2 YFSETQ. The CDR3 length is 16 residues. The CDR3 nucleotides are TGCGCCAGCAGCTGGGGGACTAGCGGGAGTCTCAATGAGCAGTTCTTC. Its protein is CASSWGTSGSLNEQFF.

This rearrangement joins TRBV19 to TRBJ1-1; 7 nucleotides agree with TRBD1. Germline assignment: CDR1 LNHDA and CDR2 SQIVND (reference sequence). The CDR3 consists of 11 residues. The V and J ends lost 9 bases and 7 bases, in that order; junction bases with no gene match: 5. The CDR3 loop reads CASENRGEAFF. CDR3 bases: TGTGCCAGCGAAAACAGGGGTGAAGCTTTCTTT.

The CDR3: CASSLFRGDEKLFF. CDR3 DNA sequence: TGTGCCAGCAGTCTCTTCAGGGGAGATGAAAAACTGTTTTTT. The V call is TRBV27, the J call TRBJ1-4; maybe TRBD1 (6 bases). Trimming shortened V by 5 bases and J by 6 bases, and 13 bases separated the two germline ends. The CDR3 is made up of 14 amino acids. Germline V CDR1 and CDR2: MNHEY, SMNVEV (reference sequence).

V usage is TRBV5-4 and J usage is TRBJ1-6, with 7 bases identical to TRBD1. CDR3 length: 18 residues. Looked up from germline, CDR1 is SGHNT and CDR2 is YYREEE (reference sequence). V lost 3 bases and J lost 0; bases outside the gene matches: 9. CDR3 loop: CASSSRDSPISYNSPLHF. The CDR3, as DNA: TGTGCCAGCAGCTCCCGGGACAGTCCCATCTCCTATAATTCACCCCTCCACTTT. The entire variable domain, with the rest obtained from reference TRBV5-4 and TRBJ1-6, is as follows: ETGVTQSPTHLIKTRGQQVTLRCSSQSGHNTVSWYQQALGQGPQFIFQYYREEENGRGNFPPRFSGLQFPNYSSELNVNALELDDSALYLCASSSRDSPISYNSPLHFGNGTRLTVT.

This clone was recorded only once. The gene calls are TRBV27 and TRBJ2-1; D gene unclear. The CDR3 runs to 14 residues. Per the germline V gene, CDR1 is MNHEY and CDR2 is SMNVEV (reference sequence). Trimming took off 5 bases at V and 3 bases at J, with 11 bases between the two ends. The CDR3 is CASSTLGVYNEQFF. The CDR3 region has the DNA TGTGCCAGCAGTACCCTTGGGGTCTACAATGAGCAGTTCTTC.

The chain is built from TRBV7-9 and TRBJ2-3, with 11 nucleotides matching TRBD2. The CDR3 length is 16 residues. With V trimmed by 1 base and J by 5 bases, 5 bases remained unmatched. The germline CDR1 and CDR2 sequences are SEHNR and FQNEAQ (reference sequence). The CDR3 DNA sequence: TGTGCCAGCAGCTTAGATCTAGCGGGGGGCATAGATACGCAGTATTTT. This gives the protein CASSLDLAGGIDTQYF.

This clone was seen a handful of times. The rearrangement joins TRBV9 to TRBJ1-1; possibly TRBD1 for D (5 bases). Trimming pared 4 bases from V and 1 base from J, leaving 8 bases between. The germline gives CDR1 SGDLS, CDR2 YYNGEE. The CDR3 is 13 amino acids. The CDR3 loop reads CASSLTGNTEAFF. The CDR3 nucleotides are TGTGCCAGCAGCCTAACAGGGAACACTGAAGCTTTCTTT.

The table lists this clone with a count of one. The chain recombines TRBV19 with TRBJ2-2; D is uncertain. Trimming removed 3 bases from V and 4 bases from J, with 9 bases in between. The CDR3 has 14 amino acids. Germline V gives CDR1 LNHDA, CDR2 SQIVND (reference sequence). The CDR3 coding sequence is TGTGCCAGTAGTATCGGACCTATCACCGGGGAGCTGTTTTTT. Translated: CASSIGPITGELFF.

V and J are TRBV5-1 and TRBJ2-7, with a tentative D call TRBD2 (6 bases). Germline values: CDR1 SGHRS, CDR2 YFSETQ. CDR3 length: 17 residues. Trimming stripped 0 bases from V and 0 bases from J, with 16 bases between. CDR3 DNA sequence: TGCGCCAGCAGCTTGGCCGAAGTTAGCGGCAGCTCCTACGAGCAGTACTTC. Translating gives CASSLAEVSGSSYEQYF. Together with reference TRBV5-1 and TRBJ2-7, the CDR3 gives the full variable domain: KAGVTQTPRYLIKTRGQQVTLSCSPISGHRSVSWYQQTPGQGLQFLFEYFSETQRNKGNFPGRFSGRQFSNSRSEMNVSTLELGDSALYLCASSLAEVSGSSYEQYFGPGTRLTVT.

The rearrangement uses TRBV7-6 and TRBJ1-4, with D maybe TRBD1 (5 bases). Germline V gene data show CDR1 as SGHVS and CDR2 as FNYEAQ. The CDR3 runs 15 residues. V dropped 5 bases and J dropped 8 bases, with 18 bases sitting between them. CDR3 bases: TGTGCCAGCAGCCCTTTCCGAGGGGTCGAAGAAAAACTGTTTTTT. The encoded protein is CASSPFRGVEEKLFF.

The chain links TRBV27 to TRBJ2-4; D perhaps matches TRBD1 (5 bases). V was trimmed by 6 bases and J by 3 bases, leaving 18 bases between them. The CDR3 runs 16 residues. Germline lookup yields CDR1 MNHEY and CDR2 SMNVEV (reference sequence). The CDR3: CASSPYGQGVKNIQYF. The CDR3 DNA follows: TGTGCCAGCAGCCCTTATGGGCAGGGTGTCAAAAACATTCAGTACTTC.

CDR3 in amino acids: CASSSRQGQPNQYSNQPQHF. The CDR3 DNA reads TGTGCCAGCAGCTCACGGCAAGGACAGCCCAATCAATATAGCAATCAGCCCCAGCATTTT. The chain is built from TRBV7-3 and TRBJ1-5; D is perhaps TRBD1 (6 bases). This CDR3 is 20 amino acids long. V dropped 4 bases and J dropped 0 bases, with 25 bases sitting between them. Germline V gene data show CDR1 as SGHTA and CDR2 as FQGTGA.

V usage is TRBV2 and J usage is TRBJ1-5; D is undetermined. The V and J ends lost 3 bases and 4 bases respectively, with 7 bases between them. The CDR3 loop spans 13 amino acids. Germline assignment: CDR1 SNHLY and CDR2 FYNNEI. This CDR3 is CASSESTNQPQHF. In DNA, the CDR3 is TGTGCCAGCAGTGAGAGCACAAATCAGCCCCAGCATTTT.

The chain has TRBV4-3 and TRBJ2-2, with 11 bases matching TRBD2. This CDR3 is 17 amino acids long. After removal of 0 bases from V and 6 bases from J, the junction contained 6 bases not matched to a gene. Germline CDR1 reads LGHNA; CDR2 reads YSLEER. The CDR3 nucleotides read TGCGCCAGCAGCCAAGAGGGCGTAGCGGGAGGGCCCGGGGAGCTGTTTTTT. Its translation: CASSQEGVAGGPGELFF.

This sequence joins TRBV5-1 and TRBJ1-2, with D possibly matching TRBD1 (5 bases). Trimming cost V 0 bases and J 1 base, with 10 bases left between them. There are 15 residues in the CDR3. Germline V lookup: CDR1 SGHRS, CDR2 YFSETQ. The CDR3 coding sequence is TGCGCCAGCAGCTTGGGACAGCCTAATAACTATGGCTACACCTTC. Its protein is CASSLGQPNNYGYTF.

CDR3 bases: TGTGCCAGCAGTGAGGAGGAGGGCCGCACAGATACGCAGTATTTT. Translated: CASSEEEGRTDTQYF. J is TRBJ2-3 and V is TRBV2; a weak D match, TRBD2 (6 bases). Germline V gives CDR1 SNHLY, CDR2 FYNNEI. This CDR3 region has 15 residues. The V and J ends lost 3 bases and 1 base respectively, with 11 bases between them.

The V and J genes are TRBV6-6 and TRBJ1-4, with a possible D match to TRBD1 (6 bases). CDR3 length equals 16 residues. The V gene lost 4 bases and the J gene lost 8 bases, with 20 bases spanning the gap. CDR1 is MNHNY, CDR2 SVGAGI, per germline (reference sequence). Here the CDR3 DNA reads TGTGCCAGCAGTTTCCGCTCGGGACACCGAAGGGAAAAACTGTTTTTT. Translating it yields CASSFRSGHRREKLFF.

This chain links TRBV7-9 with TRBJ2-2, with a weak D call TRBD1 (5 bases). This CDR3 is 16 amino acids long. From germline, CDR1 is SEHNR and CDR2 FQNEAQ (reference sequence). V was cut by 7 bases and J by 7 bases, with 22 bases left in between. CDR3 amino acids: CASNPLVAGPFGELFF. The CDR3 nucleotides are TGTGCCAGCAACCCCCTTGTGGCAGGGCCCTTCGGGGAGCTGTTTTTT.

The chain carries TRBV5-5 and TRBJ2-5; a possible D gene is TRBD1 (6 bases). Germline V gene lookup returns CDR1 SGHKS and CDR2 YYEKEE (reference sequence). This CDR3 comprises 13 residues. V shed 5 bases and J shed 7 bases, with 15 bases lying between them. CDR3 sequence (DNA): TGTGCCAGCAGTCAGGGGATAGGGTTGACCCAGTACTTC. Translating gives CASSQGIGLTQYF. The full variable domain, with the rest looked up from reference TRBV5-5 and TRBJ2-5, is DAGVTQSPTHLIKTRGQQVTLRCSPISGHKSVSWYQQVLGQGPQFIFQYYEKEERGRGNFPDRFSARQFPNYSSELNVNALLLGDSALYLCASSQGIGLTQYFGPGTRLLVL.

The chain recombines TRBV6-6 with TRBJ2-1; tentatively, D is TRBD2 (6 bases). The CDR3 is made up of 14 amino acids. Germline CDR1 MNHNY, CDR2 SVGAGI (reference sequence). The ends were cut back, 6 bases at V and 5 bases at J, with 14 bases in the middle. In DNA, the CDR3 is TGTGCCAGCAGACACCGGGACTTCCACAATGAGCAGTTCTTC. Its protein is CASRHRDFHNEQFF.